This T cell receptor (beta chain) was documented in a study of OX40 agonist ivuxolimab in advanced cancers. Study details: It was ivuxolimab, an agonistic anti-OX40 (CD134) antibody, that patients were treated with.

Notes on the study in general: Normalized expansion of T-cell clones was also low for some nonresponders. Which antigen the expanded peripheral T cells recognized is unknown. The study found that CD8+ T cells averaged more expanded clones than CD4+.

TCRdb keeps only in-frame clones here, not all; method: immunoSEQ multiplex PCR. The sample has 50,000 to 85,000 clones, around 90% seen once. Note on this clone: Its target is not known.

This CDR3 comprises 14 residues. The V gene's germline CDR1 is SGDLS and CDR2 YYNGEE. V dropped 4 bases and J dropped 5 bases, with 15 bases sitting between them. The rearrangement uses TRBV9 and TRBJ1-2, with D tentatively TRBD1 (5 bases). The sequence was collected from an adult with an advanced solid tumor such as melanoma, head and neck, liver or kidney cancer. Sequenced material: CD4+ or CD8+ T cells sorted from blood, taken in a trial of the OX40 agonist ivuxolimab. CDR3: CASSPEAGLYGYTF. For the CDR3, the DNA is TGTGCCAGCAGCCCCGAGGCGGGGCTATATGGCTACACCTTC.